This TCR beta chain was sequenced during a study of regulatory T cells in long-lasting Graves disease. In the study overall: Recently diagnosed Graves' patients had received antithyroid drugs for under 3 months.

iRepertoire HTBI primers and Arm-PCR of CDR3 regions built TCR beta libraries. TCRdb re-called the multiplex PCR reads with MiXCR, one entry per CDR3 protein. The sample has a few hundred thousand distinct CDR3 sequences, 20% to 25% seen once. Time point: newly diagnosed GD, antithyroid drugs for less than 3 months. PBMC-extracted RNA yielded the TCR library. The V and J ends lost 1 base and 7 bases, in that order; junction bases with no gene match: 11. The CDR3 consists of 16 residues. Germline-derived CDR1 and CDR2 are DFQATT and SNEGSKA (reference sequence). Study conclusions and caveats: Having only a small sample size may have limited accuracy. Exclusively peripheral blood, rather than thyroid tissue, was studied. TRBV28 was favored in persistent disease, as were TRBJ1-2 and TRBJ2-5.

This clonotype showed up many times. Antigen specificity is unknown. This chain uses TRBV20-1 with TRBJ2-7; 12 bases are shared with TRBD2. Here the sequenced sample was peripheral blood mononuclear cells (PBMCs), taken at new diagnosis, from a patient treated with antithyroid drugs. The receptor was isolated from a female donor with Graves disease. The CDR3: CSARGLAGGSFLEQYF. CDR3 nucleotide sequence: TGCAGTGCTAGAGGTCTAGCGGGAGGGTCTTTCCTGGAGCAGTACTTC.